Described below is a single TCR beta chain sequence and its context. This entry belongs to a study of blood T cell repertoires in COVID-19. Study as a whole: Sample material is recorded as cDNA or gDNA derived from T cells, B-cell-depleted T cells, or PBMCs.

Repertoires were generated with immunoSEQ multiplex PCR, while TCRdb's copy carries only in-frame clones and drops some. The sample includes approximately 160,000 clones, 83% of them seen just once. V lost 0 bases to trimming and J lost 4 bases, with 7 bases between them. The CDR3 is made up of 13 amino acids. Looked up from germline, CDR1 is MNHEY and CDR2 is SVGEGT. Assignment of participants to cohorts was predicated upon participant-reported clinical history. The gene calls are TRBV6-2 or TRBV6-3 and TRBJ2-7; D not certain. The sample consisted of PBMCs or T cells enriched from blood (not recorded which). This clonotype was sampled from a woman in her 50s who had recovered from COVID-19. The CDR3 nucleotides are TGTGCCAGCAGTTACTCCCATTTGTACGAGCAGTACGTC. Translation: CASSYSHLYEQYV.